Given below is one TCR beta chain in context. The entry originates in a study of blood T cell repertoires in COVID-19. Per the original methods: Scientists estimated how many nucleated cells there were by amplifying reference gene primers. TCRdb keeps only in-frame clones here, not all; method: immunoSEQ multiplex PCR. V and J calls and clone size are copied from that table; D and trimming were computed from the DNA. The sample has 250,000 to 300,000 clones; roughly 91% are singletons. Cohort assignment relied on participant-reported clinical history. Germline lookup yields CDR1 SGHRS and CDR2 YFSETQ. V shed 2 bases and J shed 4 bases, with 10 bases lying between them. There are 13 residues in the CDR3.

This receptor was identified in a woman between 45 and 60 years old who had been exposed to COVID-19. V and J are TRBV5-1 and TRBJ2-7, with D possibly matching TRBD1 (5 bases). Sequenced sample: PBMCs or T cells enriched from blood (not recorded which). The CDR3 protein is CASSFTGSYEQYF. DNA of the CDR3: TGCGCCAGCAGCTTTACAGGTTCGTACGAGCAGTACTTC.